This entry is about one T cell receptor beta chain. Measured with immunoSEQ multiplex PCR; TCRdb has only the in-frame clones, and not every one. The table has about 300,000 clones, 85% to 90% seen once. Per germline, CDR1 MNHEY and CDR2 SVGAGI. The CDR3 covers 13 residues. V lost 6 bases and J lost 13; bases outside the gene matches: 13. The data were obtained in a study of blood T cell repertoires in COVID-19. The overall study: COVID-19 samples from acute and convalescent phases originated in the United States, Italy and Spain.

What was sequenced was peripheral blood. This sequence joins TRBV6-5 and TRBJ1-2; 8 nucleotides align to TRBD1. The sequence was collected from a human donor in a cohort sampled during active COVID-19. The CDR3 loop reads CASRHRRQGFFTF. CDR3 nucleotides: TGTGCCAGCAGACATCGTCGACAGGGGTTTTTCACCTTC.